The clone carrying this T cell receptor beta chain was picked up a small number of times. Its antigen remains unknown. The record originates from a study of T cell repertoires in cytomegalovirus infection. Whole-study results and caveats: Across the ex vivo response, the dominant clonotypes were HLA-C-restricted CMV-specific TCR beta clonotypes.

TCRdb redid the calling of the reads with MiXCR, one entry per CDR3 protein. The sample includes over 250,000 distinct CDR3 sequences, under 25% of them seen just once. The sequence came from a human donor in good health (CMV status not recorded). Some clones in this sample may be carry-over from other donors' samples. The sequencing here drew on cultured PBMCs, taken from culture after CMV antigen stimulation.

This CDR3 reads CASSGGVSGTGDTQYF. For the CDR3, the DNA is TGTGCCAGCAGCGGAGGGGTTAGCGGGACGGGAGATACGCAGTATTTT. This chain uses TRBV7-2 with TRBJ2-3, with 8 bases aligning to TRBD2. The CDR3 totals 16 residues. J gave up 5 bases and V 5 bases, and 12 bases lay outside the gene matches. The germline V gene encodes CDR1 SGHTA and CDR2 FQGNSA.